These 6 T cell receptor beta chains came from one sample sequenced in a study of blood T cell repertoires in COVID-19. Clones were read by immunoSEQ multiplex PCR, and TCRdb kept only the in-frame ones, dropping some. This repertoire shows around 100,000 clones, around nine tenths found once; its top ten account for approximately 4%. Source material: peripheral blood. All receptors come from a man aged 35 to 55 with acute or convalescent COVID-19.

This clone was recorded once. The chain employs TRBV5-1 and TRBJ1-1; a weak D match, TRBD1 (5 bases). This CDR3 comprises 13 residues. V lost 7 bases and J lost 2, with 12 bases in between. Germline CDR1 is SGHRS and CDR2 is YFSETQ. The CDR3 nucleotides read TGCGCCAGCCGATCCAGGGAAAACACTGAAGCTTTCTTT. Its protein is CASRSRENTEAFF.

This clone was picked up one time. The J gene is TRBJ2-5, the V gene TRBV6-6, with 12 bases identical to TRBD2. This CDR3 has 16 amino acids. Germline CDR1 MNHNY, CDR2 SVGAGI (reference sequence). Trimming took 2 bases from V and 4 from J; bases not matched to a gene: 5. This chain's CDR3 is CASSYRGLAGLETQYF. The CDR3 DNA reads TGTGCCAGCAGTTACAGAGGACTAGCGGGGTTAGAGACCCAGTACTTC.

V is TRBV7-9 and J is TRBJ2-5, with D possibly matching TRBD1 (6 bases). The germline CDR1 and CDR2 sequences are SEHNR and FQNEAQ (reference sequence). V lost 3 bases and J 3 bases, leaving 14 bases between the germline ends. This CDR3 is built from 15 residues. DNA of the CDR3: TGTGCCAGCAGCTTTAGTGGCAGGGGCGAAGAGACCCAGTACTTC. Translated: CASSFSGRGEETQYF.

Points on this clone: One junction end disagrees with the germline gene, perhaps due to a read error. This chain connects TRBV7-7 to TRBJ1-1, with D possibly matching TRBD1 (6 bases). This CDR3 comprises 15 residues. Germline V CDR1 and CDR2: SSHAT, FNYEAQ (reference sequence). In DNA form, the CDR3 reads TGTGCTAGCAGCCCGCTACAGGGAGGGGGCACTGAAGCTTTCTTT. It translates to CASSPLQGGGTEAFF.

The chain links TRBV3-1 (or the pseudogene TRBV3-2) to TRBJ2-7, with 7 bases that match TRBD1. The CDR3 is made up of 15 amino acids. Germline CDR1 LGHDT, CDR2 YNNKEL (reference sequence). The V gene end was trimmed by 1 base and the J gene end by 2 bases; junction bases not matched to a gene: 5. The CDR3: CASSQGQGNPYEQYF. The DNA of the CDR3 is TGTGCCAGCAGCCAAGGACAGGGTAACCCCTACGAGCAGTACTTC.

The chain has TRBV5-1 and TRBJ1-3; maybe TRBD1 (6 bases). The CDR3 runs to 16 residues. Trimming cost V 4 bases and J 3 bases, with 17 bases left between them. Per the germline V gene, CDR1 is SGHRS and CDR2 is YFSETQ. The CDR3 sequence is CASSTTTGLSGNTIYF. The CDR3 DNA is TGCGCCAGCAGCACGACAACAGGGTTAAGTGGAAACACCATATATTTT. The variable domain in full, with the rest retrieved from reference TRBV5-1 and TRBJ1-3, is KAGVTQTPRYLIKTRGQQVTLSCSPISGHRSVSWYQQTPGQGLQFLFEYFSETQRNKGNFPGRFSGRQFSNSRSEMNVSTLELGDSALYLCASSTTTGLSGNTIYFGEGSWLTVV.